A single sample gave rise to the 9 T cell receptor beta chains below, sequenced in a study of blood T cells in healthy people across ages. Next came a second PCR, run for roughly 6 to 11 cycles, which used a sample-barcoded 5' primer along with a J-beta primer mix. TCRdb fed the 5' RACE reads into MiXCR, producing one record per CDR3 protein. Found here are hundreds of thousands of distinct CDR3 sequences, 20% to 30% of them singletons; the top ten hold approximately 10%. This same sample was also part of a study on T cells of mothers and their children.

Sequenced material: blood. Receptor source: a boy aged 10-17 years in good health.

The chain carries TRBV3-1 and TRBJ2-5; 8 bases are a match to TRBD1. CDR3 size: 16 residues. V lost 2 bases, J lost 3 bases, and 8 bases stayed unmatched. Germline V gives CDR1 LGHDT, CDR2 YNNKEL (reference sequence). Written as DNA, the CDR3 is TGTGCCAGCAGCCAACTCTACGGACAGGGAAAAGAGACCCAGTACTTC. Protein sequence: CASSQLYGQGKETQYF.

V gene TRBV5-1 combines with J gene TRBJ2-3, with TRBD1 matching 7 bases. CDR3 size: 14 residues. After removal of 5 bases from V and 4 bases from J, the junction contained 7 bases not matched to a gene. Germline-derived CDR1 and CDR2 are SGHRS and YFSETQ. This CDR3 reads CASSLTGPPDTQYF. DNA for the CDR3: TGCGCCAGCAGTTTGACAGGGCCCCCAGATACGCAGTATTTT.

The chain employs TRBV9 and TRBJ2-2; no reliable D call. V dropped 0 bases and J dropped 1 base, with 16 bases sitting between them. The length of the CDR3 is 18 residues. CDR1 is SGDLS, CDR2 YYNGEE, per germline. The CDR3 DNA reads TGTGCCAGCAGCGTAGCGGTTCACGCCCCCCTGAACACCGGGGAGCTGTTTTTT. This codes for CASSVAVHAPLNTGELFF.

The chain employs TRBV6-8 and TRBJ1-2; no firm D call. The CDR3 loop spans 14 amino acids. Deletions cut 9 bases from V and 0 bases from J, with 14 bases between. Germline CDR1 and CDR2: MNHGY and SAAAGT. The CDR3 here is CARPQSIPNYGYTF. CDR3 coding DNA: TGTGCCAGGCCACAGAGTATCCCTAACTATGGCTACACCTTC.

There are a few counts of this clonotype. This chain joins TRBV4-3 and TRBJ1-5; D is unresolved. Trimming took 0 bases from V and 9 from J, leaving 9 bases between them. CDR1 is LGHNA, CDR2 YSLEER, per germline. The CDR3 spans 13 residues. CDR3 in amino acids: CASSQDHLGPQHF. DNA for the CDR3: TGCGCCAGCAGCCAAGATCACTTAGGGCCCCAGCATTTT.

Points on this clonotype: Relative to the germline gene, one junction end is altered; a read error may explain this. The gene calls are TRBV4-3 and TRBJ1-3; D is unclear. The CDR3 covers 15 residues. Germline V gene sequence: CDR1 LGHNA, CDR2 YSLEER. CDR3 sequence: CASSQDLHSGNTIYF. The DNA of the CDR3 is TGCGCCAGCAGCCAAGATCTACACTCTGGAAACACCATATACTTT.

This chain uses TRBV21-1 with TRBJ2-1; the table's D call, TRBD1, was not checked against the DNA. TRBV21-1 constitutes a pseudogene. This CDR3 comprises 16 residues. The DNA for the CDR3 is TGTGCCAGCAGCAAAGTCCGGGACAGGCCTTACAATGAGCAGTTCTTC. This encodes CASSKVRDRPYNEQFF.

V is TRBV5-5 and J is TRBJ2-1; 9 nucleotides agree with TRBD2. The better agreement between TRBJ2-7 and the DNA end casts doubt on the J call. Germline lookup yields CDR1 SGHKS and CDR2 YYEKEE (reference sequence). This CDR3 contains 16 residues. In nucleotides, the CDR3 is TGTGCCAGCAGCCCCTCGACTAGCGGAGTTTTCTACGAGCAGTACTTC. It codes for CASSPSTSGVFYEQYF.

CDR3 sequence reads: CASSALAGGLDTQYF. Written as DNA, the CDR3 is TGTGCCAGCAGTGCACTAGCGGGGGGTTTAGATACGCAGTATTTT. This chain joins TRBV6-5 and TRBJ2-3, with TRBD2 matching 12 bases. CDR3 length: 15 amino acids. Germline lookup yields CDR1 MNHEY and CDR2 SVGAGI. V gave up 5 bases and J gave up 5 bases; unmatched junction bases: 5.